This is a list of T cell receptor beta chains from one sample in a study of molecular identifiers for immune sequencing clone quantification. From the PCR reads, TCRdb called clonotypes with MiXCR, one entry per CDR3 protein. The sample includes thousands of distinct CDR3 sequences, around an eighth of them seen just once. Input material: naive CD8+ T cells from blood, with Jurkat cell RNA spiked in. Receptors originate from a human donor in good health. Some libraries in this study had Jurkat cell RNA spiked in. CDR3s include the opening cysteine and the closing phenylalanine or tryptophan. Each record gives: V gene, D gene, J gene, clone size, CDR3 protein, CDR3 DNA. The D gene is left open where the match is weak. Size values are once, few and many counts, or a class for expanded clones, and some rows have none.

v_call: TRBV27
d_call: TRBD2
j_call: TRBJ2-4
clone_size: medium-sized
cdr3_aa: CASSLRENENIQYF
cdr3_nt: TGTGCCAGCAGTCTGCGGGAGAACGAAAACATTCAGTACTTC

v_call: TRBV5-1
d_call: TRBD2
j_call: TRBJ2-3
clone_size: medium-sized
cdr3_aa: CASSFQIAGGPSTDTQYF
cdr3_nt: TGCGCCAGCAGCTTTCAGATAGCGGGAGGGCCCAGCACAGATACGCAGTATTTT

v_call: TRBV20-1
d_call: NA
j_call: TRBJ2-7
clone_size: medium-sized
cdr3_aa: CSARGTSSYEQYF
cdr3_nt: TGCAGTGCTAGAGGTACCAGCTCCTACGAGCAGTACTTC

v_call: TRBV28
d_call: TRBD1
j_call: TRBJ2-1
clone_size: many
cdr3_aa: CASSLQPGGEQFF
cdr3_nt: TGTGCCAGCAGTTTGCAACCAGGGGGTGAGCAGTTCTTC

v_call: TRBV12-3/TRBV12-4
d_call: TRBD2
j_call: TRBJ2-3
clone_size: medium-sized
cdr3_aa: CASSLTPGLAGEGTDTQYF
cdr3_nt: TGTGCCAGCAGTTTAACTCCTGGACTAGCGGGAGAAGGCACAGATACGCAGTATTTT

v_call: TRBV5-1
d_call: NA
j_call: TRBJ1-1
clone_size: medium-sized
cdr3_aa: CASSLGTPEAFF
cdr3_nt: TGCGCCAGCAGCTTAGGGACACCTGAAGCTTTCTTT

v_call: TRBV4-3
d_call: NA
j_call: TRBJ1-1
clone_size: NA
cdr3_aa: CASSQDRSTVEALF
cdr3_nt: TGCGCCAGCAGCCAAGATCGGTCAACAGTAGAAGCTCTCTTT

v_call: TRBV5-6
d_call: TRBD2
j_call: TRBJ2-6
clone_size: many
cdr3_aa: CASSLDPSGSGANVLTF
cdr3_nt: TGTGCCAGCAGCCTCGATCCTAGCGGCTCTGGGGCCAACGTCCTGACTTTC

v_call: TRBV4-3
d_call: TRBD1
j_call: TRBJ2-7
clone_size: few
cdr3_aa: CASSQGTGLSYEQYF
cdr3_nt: TGCGCCAGCAGCCAAGGGACAGGTCTTTCCTACGAGCAGTACTTC

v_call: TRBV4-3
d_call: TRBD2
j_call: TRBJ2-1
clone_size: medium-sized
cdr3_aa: CASSQESSGTTYNEQFF
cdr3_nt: TGCGCCAGCAGCCAAGAATCTAGCGGGACCACCTACAATGAGCAGTTCTTC

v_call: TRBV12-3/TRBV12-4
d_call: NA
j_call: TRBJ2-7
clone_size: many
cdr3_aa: CASSPGTAPYEQYF
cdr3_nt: TGTGCCAGCAGTCCCGGGACGGCGCCCTACGAGCAGTACTTC

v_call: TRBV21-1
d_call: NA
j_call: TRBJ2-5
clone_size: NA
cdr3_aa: CASSKALWAGGRQETQYF
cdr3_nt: TGTGCCAGCAGCAAAGCGCTTTGGGCGGGGGGGCGGCAAGAGACCCAGTACTTC

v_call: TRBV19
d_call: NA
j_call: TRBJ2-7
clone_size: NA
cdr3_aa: CASSILQGYEQYF
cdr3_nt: TGTGCCAGTAGTATTTTGCAGGGCTACGAGCAGTACTTC

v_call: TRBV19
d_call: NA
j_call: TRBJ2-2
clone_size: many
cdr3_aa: CASSIGADPNTGELFF
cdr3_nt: TGTGCCAGTAGTATAGGGGCGGACCCGAACACCGGGGAGCTGTTTTTT

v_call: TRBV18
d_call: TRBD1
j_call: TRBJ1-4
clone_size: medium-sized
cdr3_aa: CASSPDRGSNEKLFF
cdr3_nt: TGTGCCAGCTCACCGGACAGGGGAAGTAATGAAAAACTGTTTTTT

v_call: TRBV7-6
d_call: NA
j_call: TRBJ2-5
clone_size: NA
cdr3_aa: CASTFLGGEETQYF
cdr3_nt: TGTGCCAGCACCTTCCTTGGAGGGGAAGAGACCCAGTACTTC

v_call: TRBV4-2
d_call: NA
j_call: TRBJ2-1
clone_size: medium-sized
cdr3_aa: CASSSLAGEQFF
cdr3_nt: TGTGCCAGCAGCTCCCTGGCCGGGGAGCAGTTCTTC

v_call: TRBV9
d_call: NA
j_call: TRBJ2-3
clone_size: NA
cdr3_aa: CAGSAHDRIVFGTQYF
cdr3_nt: TGTGCCGGCAGCGCTCATGACCGCATCGTCTTCGGTACGCAGTATTTT

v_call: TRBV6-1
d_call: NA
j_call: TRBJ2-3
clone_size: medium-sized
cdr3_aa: CASSELVSATDTQYF
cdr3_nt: TGTGCCAGCAGTGAATTAGTTAGCGCGACAGATACGCAGTATTTT

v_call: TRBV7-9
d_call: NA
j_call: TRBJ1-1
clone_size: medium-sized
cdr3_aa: CASSFGQGGTNTEAFF
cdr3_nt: TGTGCCAGCAGCTTCGGGCAGGGAGGGACGAACACTGAAGCTTTCTTT

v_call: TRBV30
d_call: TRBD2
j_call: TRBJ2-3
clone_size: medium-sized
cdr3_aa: CAWSGTSELQYF
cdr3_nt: TGTGCCTGGTCCGGGACTAGCGAGCTGCAGTATTTT

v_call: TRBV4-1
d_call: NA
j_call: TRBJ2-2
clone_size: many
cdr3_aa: CASSLFLGGTGELFF
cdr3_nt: TGCGCCAGCAGCCTTTTCCTGGGAGGCACCGGGGAGCTGTTTTTT

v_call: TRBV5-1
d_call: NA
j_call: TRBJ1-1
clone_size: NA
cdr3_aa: CASGLDVSYTEAFF
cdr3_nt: TGCGCCAGCGGCTTGGACGTGAGTTACACTGAAGCCTTCTTT

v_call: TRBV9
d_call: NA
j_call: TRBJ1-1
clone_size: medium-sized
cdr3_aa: CASSVSGTMNTEAFF
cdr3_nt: TGTGCCAGCAGCGTGTCTGGGACCATGAACACTGAAGCTTTCTTT

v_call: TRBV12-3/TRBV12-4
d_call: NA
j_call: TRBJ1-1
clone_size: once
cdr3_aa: CASSLALRKGEAFF
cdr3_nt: TGTGCCAGCAGTTTAGCGCTACGTAAGGGTGAAGCTTTCTTT

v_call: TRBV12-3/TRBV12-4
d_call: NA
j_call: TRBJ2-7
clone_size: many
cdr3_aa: CASSLAPFGGYEQYF
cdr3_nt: TGTGCCAGCAGTTTAGCCCCCTTCGGTGGGTACGAGCAGTACTTC

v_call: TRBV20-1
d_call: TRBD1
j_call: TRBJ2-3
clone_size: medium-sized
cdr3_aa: CSASQTGGYDTQYF
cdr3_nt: TGCAGTGCTAGCCAGACAGGGGGCTATGATACGCAGTATTTT

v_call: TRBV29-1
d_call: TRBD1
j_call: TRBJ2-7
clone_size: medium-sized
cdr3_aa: CSVQTGTGQNEQYF
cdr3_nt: TGCAGCGTCCAAACCGGGACAGGGCAAAACGAGCAGTACTTC

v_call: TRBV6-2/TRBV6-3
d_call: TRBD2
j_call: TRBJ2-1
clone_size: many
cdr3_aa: CASISGLADNNEQFF
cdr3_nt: TGTGCCAGCATATCAGGACTAGCGGATAACAATGAGCAGTTCTTC

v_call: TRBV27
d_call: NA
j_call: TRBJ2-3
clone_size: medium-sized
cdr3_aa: CASRGGSSTDTQYF
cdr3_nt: TGTGCCAGCAGGGGGGGATCTAGCACAGATACGCAGTATTTT

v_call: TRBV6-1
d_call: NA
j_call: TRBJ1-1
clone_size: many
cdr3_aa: CASSVRGNTEAFF
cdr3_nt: TGTGCCAGCAGCGTTAGGGGTAACACTGAAGCTTTCTTT

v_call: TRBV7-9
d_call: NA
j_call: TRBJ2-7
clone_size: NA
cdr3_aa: CASSLALSYEQYF
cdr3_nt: TGTGCCAGCAGCTTAGCTCTCTCCTACGAGCAGTACTTC

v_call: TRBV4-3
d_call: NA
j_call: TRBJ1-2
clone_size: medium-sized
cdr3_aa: CASSQSVGDYGYTF
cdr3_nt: TGCGCCAGCAGCCAATCGGTAGGGGACTATGGCTACACCTTC

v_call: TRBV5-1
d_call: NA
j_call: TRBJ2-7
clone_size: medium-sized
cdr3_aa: CASSPGTGFNEQYF
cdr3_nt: TGCGCCAGCAGCCCAGGGACGGGGTTCAACGAGCAGTACTTC

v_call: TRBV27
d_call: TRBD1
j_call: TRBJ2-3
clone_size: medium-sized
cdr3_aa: CASWDRGWADTQYF
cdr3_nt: TGTGCCAGCTGGGACAGGGGGTGGGCAGATACGCAGTATTTT

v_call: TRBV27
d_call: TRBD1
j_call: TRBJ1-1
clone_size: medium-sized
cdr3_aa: CASSGQGLGYTEAFF
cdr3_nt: TGTGCCAGCAGTGGACAGGGTTTGGGGTACACTGAAGCTTTCTTT

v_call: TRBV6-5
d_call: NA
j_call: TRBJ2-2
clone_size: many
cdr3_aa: CASSYLDGNTGELFF
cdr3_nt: TGTGCCAGCAGTTACCTGGACGGGAACACCGGGGAGCTGTTTTTT

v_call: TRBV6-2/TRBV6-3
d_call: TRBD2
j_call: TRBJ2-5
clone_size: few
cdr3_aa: CASSSGTGYQETQYF
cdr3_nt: TGTGCCAGCAGTAGCGGGACTGGGTACCAAGAGACCCAGTACTTC

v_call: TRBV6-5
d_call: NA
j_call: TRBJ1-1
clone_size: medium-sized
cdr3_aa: CASSYGGGNTEAFF
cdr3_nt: TGTGCCAGCAGTTACGGGGGGGGGAACACTGAAGCTTTCTTT

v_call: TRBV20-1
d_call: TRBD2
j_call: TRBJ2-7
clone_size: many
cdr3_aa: CSASSRPGGYEQYF
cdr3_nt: TGCAGTGCTAGTTCCAGACCGGGGGGATACGAGCAGTACTTC

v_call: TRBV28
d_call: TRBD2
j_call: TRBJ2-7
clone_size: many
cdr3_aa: CASSLFTSGRLYEQYF
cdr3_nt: TGTGCCAGCAGTTTATTTACTAGCGGGAGACTCTACGAGCAGTACTTC

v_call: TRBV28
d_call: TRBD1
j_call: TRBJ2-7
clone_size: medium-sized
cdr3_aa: CASIPGQGHAYEQYF
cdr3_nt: TGTGCCAGTATACCTGGACAGGGCCATGCCTACGAGCAGTACTTC

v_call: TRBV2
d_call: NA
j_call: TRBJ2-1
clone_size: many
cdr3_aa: CASSGLVFEQFF
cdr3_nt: TGTGCCAGCAGTGGACTAGTTTTTGAGCAGTTCTTC

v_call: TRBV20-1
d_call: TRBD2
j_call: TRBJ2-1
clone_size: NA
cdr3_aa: CSARALPGTSQGEQFF
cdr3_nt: TGCAGTGCTAGAGCGCTCCCGGGGACTAGTCAGGGTGAGCAGTTCTTC

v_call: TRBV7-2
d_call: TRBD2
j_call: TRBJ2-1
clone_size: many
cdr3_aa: CASSLWTSGIYEQFF
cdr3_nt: TGTGCCAGCAGCCTCTGGACTAGCGGGATTTATGAGCAGTTCTTC

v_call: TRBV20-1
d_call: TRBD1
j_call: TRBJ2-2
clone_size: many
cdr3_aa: CSASGGQGRPLDTGELFF
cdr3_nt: TGCAGTGCCAGTGGGGGACAGGGGCGACCCCTTGACACCGGGGAGCTGTTTTTT

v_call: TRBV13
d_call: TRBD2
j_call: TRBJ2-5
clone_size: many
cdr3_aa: CASIIRGGGETQEAQYF
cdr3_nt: TGTGCCAGCATTATCCGCGGTGGGGGGGAGACTCAAGAGGCCCAGTACTTC

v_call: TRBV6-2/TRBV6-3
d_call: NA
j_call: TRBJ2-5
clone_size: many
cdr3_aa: CASSYVGPETQYF
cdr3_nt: TGTGCCAGCAGTTACGTGGGCCCAGAGACCCAGTACTTC

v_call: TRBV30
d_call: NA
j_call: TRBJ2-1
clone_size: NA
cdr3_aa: CAWSNQINEQFF
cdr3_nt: TGTGCCTGGAGTAACCAGATCAATGAGCAGTTCTTC

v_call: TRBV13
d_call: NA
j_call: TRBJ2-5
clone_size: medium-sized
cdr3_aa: CASSLGPGETQYF
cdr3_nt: TGTGCCAGCAGCCTGGGACCAGGAGAGACCCAGTACTTC

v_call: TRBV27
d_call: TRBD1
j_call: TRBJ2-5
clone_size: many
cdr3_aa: CASSLDRDQETQYF
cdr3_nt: TGTGCCAGCAGTTTGGACAGGGACCAAGAGACCCAGTACTTC

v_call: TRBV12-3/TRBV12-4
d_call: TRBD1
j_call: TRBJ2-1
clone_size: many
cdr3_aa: CASSRTGPYNEQFF
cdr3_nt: TGTGCCAGCTCTAGGACAGGGCCCTACAATGAGCAGTTCTTC

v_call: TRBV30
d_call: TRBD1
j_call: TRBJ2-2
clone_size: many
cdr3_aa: CAWTGRGIGTGELFF
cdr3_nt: TGTGCCTGGACCGGCAGGGGGATAGGGACCGGGGAGCTGTTTTTT

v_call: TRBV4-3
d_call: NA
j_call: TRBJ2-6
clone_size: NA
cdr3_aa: CASSQGFGANVLTF
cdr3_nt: TGCGCCAGCAGCCAAGGGTTTGGGGCCAACGTCCTGACTTTC

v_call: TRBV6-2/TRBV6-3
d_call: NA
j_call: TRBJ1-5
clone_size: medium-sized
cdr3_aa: CASSTGYSNQPQHF
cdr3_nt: TGTGCCAGCAGCACCGGATATAGCAATCAGCCCCAGCATTTT